The source of this T cell receptor (beta chain) is a study of shared clonotypes between healthy human individuals. Study overall: Donors were two women and a few men aged 18 to 49. Broader study findings: Richness estimates generally favored naive over memory subsets.

This clone was picked up a small number of times. Its cognate antigen is unknown. Sequenced by immunoSEQ multiplex PCR; TCRdb stores in-frame clones only, minus some. The sample lists about 2.4 million clones; more than 85% were seen once. The material sequenced was naive CD4+ T cells from PBMCs. Stated subset: CD45RA+ positively selected. This sequence originates from a man aged 18 to 35 in good health. Some clones in this sample may be carry-over from other donors' samples.

The CDR3 here is CATGGGYTF. The CDR3 coding sequence is TGTGCCACTGGGGGCGGCTACACCTTC. This chain links TRBV28 with TRBJ1-2, with D perhaps matching TRBD1 (6 bases). V was clipped by 10 bases and J by 8 bases, with 8 bases between them. This CDR3 comprises 9 residues. CDR1 and CDR2 (germline): MDHEN, SYDVKM.